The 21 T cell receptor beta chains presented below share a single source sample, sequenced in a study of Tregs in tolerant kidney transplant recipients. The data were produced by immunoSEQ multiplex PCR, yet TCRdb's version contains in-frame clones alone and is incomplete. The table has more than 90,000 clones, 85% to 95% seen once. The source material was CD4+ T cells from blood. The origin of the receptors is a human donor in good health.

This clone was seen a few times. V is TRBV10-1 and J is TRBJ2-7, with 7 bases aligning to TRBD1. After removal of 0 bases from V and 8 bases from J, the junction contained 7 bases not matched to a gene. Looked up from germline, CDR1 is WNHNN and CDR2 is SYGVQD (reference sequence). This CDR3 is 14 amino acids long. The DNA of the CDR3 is TGCGCCAGCAGTGAGTCGTGGACAGGCGAAAAGCAGTACTTC. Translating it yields CASSESWTGEKQYF.

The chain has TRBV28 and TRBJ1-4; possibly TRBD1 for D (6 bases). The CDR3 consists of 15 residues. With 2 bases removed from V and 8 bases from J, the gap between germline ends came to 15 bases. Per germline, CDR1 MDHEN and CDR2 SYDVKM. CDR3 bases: TGTGCCAGCAGTTTACGGCACAGGGAGGGCGAAAAACTGTTTTTT. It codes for CASSLRHREGEKLFF.

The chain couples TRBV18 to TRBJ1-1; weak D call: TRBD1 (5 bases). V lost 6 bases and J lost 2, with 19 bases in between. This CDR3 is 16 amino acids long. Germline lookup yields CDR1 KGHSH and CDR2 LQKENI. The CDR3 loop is CASSPPGRTFNTEAFF. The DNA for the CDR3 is TGTGCCAGCTCCCCTCCGGGACGGACTTTCAACACTGAAGCTTTCTTT.

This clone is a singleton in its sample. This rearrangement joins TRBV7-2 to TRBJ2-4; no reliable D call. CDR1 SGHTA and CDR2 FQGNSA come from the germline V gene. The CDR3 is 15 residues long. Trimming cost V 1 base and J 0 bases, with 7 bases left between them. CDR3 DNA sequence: TGTGCCAGCAGCTTAGAAGGGTCAGCCAAAAACATTCAGTACTTC. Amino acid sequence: CASSLEGSAKNIQYF.

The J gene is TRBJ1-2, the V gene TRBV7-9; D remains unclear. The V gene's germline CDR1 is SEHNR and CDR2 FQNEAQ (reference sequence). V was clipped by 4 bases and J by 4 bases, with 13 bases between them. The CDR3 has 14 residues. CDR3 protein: CASSSTGNLYGYTF. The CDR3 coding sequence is TGTGCCAGCAGCTCGACCGGGAACCTCTATGGCTACACCTTC. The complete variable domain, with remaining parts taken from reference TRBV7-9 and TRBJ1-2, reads DTGVSQNPRHKITKRGQNVTFRCDPISEHNRLYWYRQTLGQGPEFLTYFQNEAQLEKSRLLSDRFSAERPKGSFSTLEIQRTEQGDSAMYLCASSSTGNLYGYTFGSGTRLTVV.

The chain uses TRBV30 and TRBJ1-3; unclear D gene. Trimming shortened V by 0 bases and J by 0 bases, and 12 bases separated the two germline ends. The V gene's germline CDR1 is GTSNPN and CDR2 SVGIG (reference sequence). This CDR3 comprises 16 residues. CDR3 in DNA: TGTGCCTGGAGTGTACTGGCAGGTTCCTCTGGAAACACCATATATTTT. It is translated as CAWSVLAGSSGNTIYF.

CDR3 sequence (DNA): TGTGCCGGCAATTCAGGCTTGACGAACACTGAAGCTTTCTTT. Translating it yields CAGNSGLTNTEAFF. The chain couples TRBV6-1 to TRBJ1-1; D not resolved. There are 14 residues in the CDR3. The V end was cut by 11 bases, the J end by 1 base, with 17 bases between. Germline CDR1 and CDR2: MNHNS and SASEGT.

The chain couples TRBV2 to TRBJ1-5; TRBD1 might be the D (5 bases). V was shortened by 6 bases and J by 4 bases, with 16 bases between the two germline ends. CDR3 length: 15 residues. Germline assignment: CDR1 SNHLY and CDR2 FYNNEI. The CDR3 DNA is TGTGCCAGCAGACCGGGAACAGGCAGGAATCAGCCCCAGCATTTT. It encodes CASRPGTGRNQPQHF.

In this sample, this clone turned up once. The CDR3 DNA sequence: TGTGCCAGCAGTGAATTTTGGGGCACTGAAGCTTTCTTT. This sequence encodes CASSEFWGTEAFF. J is TRBJ1-1 and V is TRBV2; D is unclear. Germline V gene sequence: CDR1 SNHLY, CDR2 FYNNEI. The CDR3 length is 13 residues. Trimming removed 2 bases from V and 4 bases from J, with 8 bases in between.

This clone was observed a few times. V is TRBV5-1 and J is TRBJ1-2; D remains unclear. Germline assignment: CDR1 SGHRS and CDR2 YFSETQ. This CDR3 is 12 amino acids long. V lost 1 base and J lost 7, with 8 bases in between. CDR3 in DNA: TGCGCCAGCAGCTTGACCAGTCTTGGCTACACCTTC. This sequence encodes CASSLTSLGYTF.

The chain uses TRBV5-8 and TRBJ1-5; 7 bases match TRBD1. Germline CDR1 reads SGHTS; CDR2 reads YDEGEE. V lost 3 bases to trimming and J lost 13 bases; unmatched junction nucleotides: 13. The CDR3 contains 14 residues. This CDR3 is CASSWDGRGTEQHF. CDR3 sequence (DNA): TGTGCCAGCAGCTGGGACGGAAGAGGGACAGAACAGCATTTT.

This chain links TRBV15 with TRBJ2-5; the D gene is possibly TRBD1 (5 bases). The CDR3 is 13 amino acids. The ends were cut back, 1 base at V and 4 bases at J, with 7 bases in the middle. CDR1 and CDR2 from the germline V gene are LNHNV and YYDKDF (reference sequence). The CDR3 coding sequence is TGTGCCACCAGCAGAGCCAGGGTAGAGACCCAGTACTTC. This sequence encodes CATSRARVETQYF. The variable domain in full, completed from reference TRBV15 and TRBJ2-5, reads DAMVIQNPRYQVTQFGKPVTLSCSQTLNHNVMYWYQQKSSQAPKLLFHYYDKDFNNEADTPDNFQSRRPNTSFCFLDIRSPGLGDTAMYLCATSRARVETQYFGPGTRLLVL.

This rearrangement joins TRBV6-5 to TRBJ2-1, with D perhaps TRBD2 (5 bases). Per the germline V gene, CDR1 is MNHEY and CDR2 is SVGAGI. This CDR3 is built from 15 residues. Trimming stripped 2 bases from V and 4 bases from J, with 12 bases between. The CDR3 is CASSYGSAQYNEQFF. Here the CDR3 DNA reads TGTGCCAGCAGTTACGGTAGCGCACAATACAATGAGCAGTTCTTC.

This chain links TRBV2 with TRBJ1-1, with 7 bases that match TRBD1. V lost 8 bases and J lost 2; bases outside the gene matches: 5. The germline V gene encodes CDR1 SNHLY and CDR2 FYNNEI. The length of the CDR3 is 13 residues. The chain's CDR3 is CASLRGINTEAFF. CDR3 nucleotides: TGTGCCAGCCTCAGGGGGATTAACACTGAAGCTTTCTTT.

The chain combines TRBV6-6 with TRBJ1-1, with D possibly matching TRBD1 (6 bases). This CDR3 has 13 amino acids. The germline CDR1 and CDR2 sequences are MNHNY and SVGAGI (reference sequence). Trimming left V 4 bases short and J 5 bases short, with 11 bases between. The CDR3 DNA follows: TGTGCCAGCAGTTTGGGCAGGGGAACTGAAGCTTTCTTT. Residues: CASSLGRGTEAFF.

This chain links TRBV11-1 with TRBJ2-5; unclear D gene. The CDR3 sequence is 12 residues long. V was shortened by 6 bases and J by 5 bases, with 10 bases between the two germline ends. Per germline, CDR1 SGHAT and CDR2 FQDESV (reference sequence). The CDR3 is CASRSDGETQYF. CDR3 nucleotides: TGTGCCAGCAGATCAGATGGGGAGACCCAGTACTTC.

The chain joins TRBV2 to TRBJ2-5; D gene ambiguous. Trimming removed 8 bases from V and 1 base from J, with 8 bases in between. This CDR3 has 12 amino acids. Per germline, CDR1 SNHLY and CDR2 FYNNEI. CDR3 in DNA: TGTGCCAGCGGATCAGCCCAAGAGACCCAGTACTTC. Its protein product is CASGSAQETQYF.

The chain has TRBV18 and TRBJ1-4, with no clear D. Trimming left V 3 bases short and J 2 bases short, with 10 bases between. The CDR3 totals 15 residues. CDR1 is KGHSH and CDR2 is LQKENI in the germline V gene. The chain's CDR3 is CASSPMITTNEKLFF. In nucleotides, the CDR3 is TGTGCCAGCTCACCGATGATCACCACTAATGAAAAACTGTTTTTT.

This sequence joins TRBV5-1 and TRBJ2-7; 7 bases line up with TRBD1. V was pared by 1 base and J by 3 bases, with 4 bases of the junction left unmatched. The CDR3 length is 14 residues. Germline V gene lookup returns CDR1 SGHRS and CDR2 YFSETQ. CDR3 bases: TGCGCCAGCAGCTTGCGAGGGACAGTCTACGAGCAGTACTTC. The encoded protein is CASSLRGTVYEQYF. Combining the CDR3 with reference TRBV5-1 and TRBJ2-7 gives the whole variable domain KAGVTQTPRYLIKTRGQQVTLSCSPISGHRSVSWYQQTPGQGLQFLFEYFSETQRNKGNFPGRFSGRQFSNSRSEMNVSTLELGDSALYLCASSLRGTVYEQYFGPGTRLTVT.

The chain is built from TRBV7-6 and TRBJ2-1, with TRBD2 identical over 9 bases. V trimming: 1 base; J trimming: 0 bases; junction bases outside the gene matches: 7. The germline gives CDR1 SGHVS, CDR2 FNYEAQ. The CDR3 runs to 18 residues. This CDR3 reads CASSLEAGLANSYNEQFF. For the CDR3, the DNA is TGTGCCAGCAGCTTAGAGGCCGGACTAGCGAACTCCTACAATGAGCAGTTCTTC.

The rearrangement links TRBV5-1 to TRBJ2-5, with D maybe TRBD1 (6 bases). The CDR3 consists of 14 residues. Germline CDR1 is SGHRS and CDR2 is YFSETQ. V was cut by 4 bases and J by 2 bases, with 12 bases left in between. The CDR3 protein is CASSPGTLQETQYF. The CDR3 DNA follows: TGCGCCAGCAGCCCCGGGACATTACAAGAGACCCAGTACTTC. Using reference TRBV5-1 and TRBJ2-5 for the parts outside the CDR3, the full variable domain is KAGVTQTPRYLIKTRGQQVTLSCSPISGHRSVSWYQQTPGQGLQFLFEYFSETQRNKGNFPGRFSGRQFSNSRSEMNVSTLELGDSALYLCASSPGTLQETQYFGPGTRLLVL.